The 21 T cell receptor beta chains in this list originate from one sample, sequenced in a study of blood T cell repertoires in COVID-19. Generated by immunoSEQ multiplex PCR, the TCRdb table keeps only in-frame clones and is missing some. The sample includes 140,000 or so clones, around four fifths of them seen just once. Sequencing was carried out using PBMCs or T cells enriched from blood (not recorded which). These receptors were obtained from a woman in her forties who had recovered from COVID-19.

The CDR3 loop reads CSVDRDSAYNEQFF. The CDR3 DNA reads as TGCAGCGTTGACCGGGACTCAGCCTACAATGAGCAGTTCTTC. This chain connects TRBV29-1 to TRBJ2-1; possible D gene TRBD2, 6 bases. Germline CDR1 SQVTM, CDR2 ANQGSEA. V was shortened by 3 bases and J by 2 bases, with 11 bases between the two germline ends. The CDR3 contains 14 residues.

The chain links TRBV2 to TRBJ2-7; tentative D call: TRBD2 (5 bases). The CDR3 spans 15 residues. V lost 1 base and J lost 3, with 13 bases in between. The germline gives CDR1 SNHLY, CDR2 FYNNEI. As DNA, the CDR3 is TGTGCCAGCAGTGAAGGGACTCCTCCCCACTACGAGCAGTACTTC. Its translation: CASSEGTPPHYEQYF.

This clone was detected once. The gene calls are TRBV6-1 and TRBJ2-7, with unresolved D. The V and J ends lost 4 bases and 3 bases respectively, with 13 bases between them. The CDR3 totals 14 residues. Germline CDR1 MNHNS, CDR2 SASEGT. The CDR3 protein is CASSVAPLVYEQYF. The CDR3 bases are TGTGCCAGCAGTGTAGCCCCGCTAGTCTACGAGCAGTACTTC.

The V gene is TRBV7-8, the J gene TRBJ2-7, with a tentative D call TRBD1 (7 bases). Germline-derived CDR1 and CDR2 are SGHVS and FQNEAQ. CDR3 length: 16 residues. V lost 5 bases and J lost 3, with 20 bases in between. CDR3 bases: TGTGCCAGCAGCCCCCTCAGCGCAGGGGGGAACTACGAGCAGTACTTC. This codes for CASSPLSAGGNYEQYF.

The rearrangement uses TRBV3-1 (or the pseudogene TRBV3-2) and TRBJ2-3, with a weak D call TRBD2 (5 bases). The germline gives CDR1 LGHDT, CDR2 YNNKEL (reference sequence). CDR3 length: 17 amino acids. The germline V and J ends were trimmed by 4 bases and 1 base, with 18 bases remaining between them. The CDR3 coding sequence is TGTGCCAGCAGCCTCCTTGGCGACTATCGGGGCACAGATACGCAGTATTTT. Translating it yields CASSLLGDYRGTDTQYF.

The V gene is TRBV30, the J gene TRBJ2-2; D gene uncertain. The germline V gene encodes CDR1 GTSNPN and CDR2 SVGIG (reference sequence). Trimming removed 6 bases from V and 4 bases from J, with 12 bases in between. The CDR3 is 13 amino acids. CDR3 nucleotides: TGTGCCTGTACGAGTATCCCCACCGGGGAGCTGTTTTTT. Protein: CACTSIPTGELFF.

The chain joins TRBV2 to TRBJ1-1, with D perhaps matching TRBD1 (6 bases). V lost 4 bases and J 4 bases, leaving 13 bases between the germline ends. The CDR3 length is 14 residues. Germline loops: CDR1 SNHLY, CDR2 FYNNEI. The CDR3 loop reads CASSAQGGSTEAFF. In nucleotides, the CDR3 is TGTGCCAGCAGTGCACAGGGTGGTAGCACTGAAGCTTTCTTT.

The chain couples TRBV6-5 to TRBJ2-3; 8 bases fit TRBD2. J was trimmed by 11 bases and V by 2 bases; bases with no gene match: 3. The CDR3 runs to 12 residues. CDR1 MNHEY and CDR2 SVGAGI come from the germline V gene. The CDR3 protein is CASSYPRGVQYF. The CDR3 coding sequence is TGTGCCAGCAGTTACCCGCGGGGGGTGCAGTATTTT.

This clone has a handful of counts. This chain connects TRBV30 to TRBJ2-1; 13 bases map to TRBD2. The CDR3 loop spans 19 amino acids. CDR1 is GTSNPN, CDR2 SVGIG, per germline (reference sequence). With V trimmed by 2 bases and J by 1 base, 11 bases remained unmatched. As DNA, the CDR3 is TGTGCCTGGAGTACCCCGGGACTAGCGGGGCAAATTTCCTACAATGAGCAGTTCTTC. As protein: CAWSTPGLAGQISYNEQFF.

The chain links TRBV2 to TRBJ1-1; a weak D match, TRBD1 (6 bases). The V end lost 3 bases, the J end lost 8 bases, and 13 bases lay between the germline ends. CDR1 SNHLY and CDR2 FYNNEI come from the germline V gene. There are 13 residues in the CDR3. The CDR3 loop is CASSESTGGEAFF. The CDR3 region has the DNA TGTGCCAGCAGTGAGTCGACAGGCGGGGAAGCTTTCTTT.

The V gene is TRBV20-1, the J gene TRBJ1-3; D is undetermined. The CDR3 loop spans 14 amino acids. V was clipped by 4 bases and J by 4 bases, with 14 bases between them. From germline, CDR1 is DFQATT and CDR2 SNEGSKA (reference sequence). This CDR3 is CSAIDVKEGNTIYF. Written as DNA, the CDR3 is TGCAGTGCTATTGACGTAAAAGAGGGAAACACCATATATTTT.

This clone was recorded only once. The chain links TRBV30 to TRBJ1-5; no firm D call. CDR3 length: 13 residues. V lost 0 bases and J 9 bases, leaving 12 bases between the germline ends. The germline V gene has CDR1 GTSNPN and CDR2 SVGIG (reference sequence). The CDR3 DNA is TGTGCCTGGAGTGTTTCCGGGTGGTGGCCCCAGCATTTT. Encoded protein: CAWSVSGWWPQHF.

The chain employs TRBV4-1 and TRBJ1-1; 9 bases map to TRBD1. Trimming took 1 base from V and 5 from J; bases not matched to a gene: 2. The germline CDR1 and CDR2 sequences are MGHRA and YSYEKL. The CDR3 runs to 14 residues. The CDR3 loop is CASSQGDRGTEAFF. CDR3 bases: TGCGCCAGCAGCCAAGGTGACAGGGGGACTGAAGCTTTCTTT.

The CDR3 DNA is TGTGCCAGTAGCCGAACAGGGCTGACTGAAGCTTTCTTT. This translates into CASSRTGLTEAFF. The chain employs TRBV19 and TRBJ1-1; D perhaps matches TRBD1 (6 bases). The germline gives CDR1 LNHDA, CDR2 SQIVND (reference sequence). Trimming cost V 6 bases and J 5 bases, with 13 bases left between them. CDR3 length: 13 amino acids.

The chain uses TRBV11-2 and TRBJ2-1, with a tentative D call TRBD2 (6 bases). Germline CDR1 and CDR2: SGHAT and FQNNGV. V was cut by 5 bases and J by 0 bases, with 17 bases left in between. The CDR3 totals 17 residues. CDR3: CASSERRAPSSYNEQFF. The CDR3 DNA is TGTGCCAGCAGCGAACGGAGGGCCCCGAGCTCCTACAATGAGCAGTTCTTC.

The chain recombines TRBV18 with TRBJ1-2; D perhaps matches TRBD1 (5 bases). Germline V gene data show CDR1 as KGHSH and CDR2 as LQKENI. V lost 3 bases and J 1 base, leaving 15 bases between the germline ends. The CDR3 has 16 residues. In DNA form, the CDR3 reads TGTGCCAGCTCACCGAGCCTGACAGATGTTAACTATGGCTACACCTTC. This encodes CASSPSLTDVNYGYTF.

V gene TRBV7-8 combines with J gene TRBJ2-5, with TRBD1 matching 10 bases. The CDR3 sequence is 18 residues long. Per germline, CDR1 SGHVS and CDR2 FQNEAQ. Unmatched junction bases numbered 10, after V lost 3 bases and J lost 0 bases. The DNA for the CDR3 is TGTGCCAGCAGCTTGGGGACAGGGGCAAATAATTACCAAGAGACCCAGTACTTC. It codes for CASSLGTGANNYQETQYF.

The V call is TRBV4-1, the J call TRBJ2-5; D ambiguous. This CDR3 contains 15 residues. In germline, CDR1 is MGHRA, CDR2 YSYEKL. Trimming took off 4 bases at V and 0 bases at J, with 12 bases between the two ends. The CDR3 region has the DNA TGCGCCAGCAGCCGCGCAGGCGAGAACCAAGAGACCCAGTACTTC. Translated, it gives CASSRAGENQETQYF.

The V gene is TRBV4-1, the J gene TRBJ2-7; 7 positions match TRBD2. The CDR3 has 14 amino acids. Germline CDR1 MGHRA, CDR2 YSYEKL. Trimming took 4 bases from V and 6 from J; bases not matched to a gene: 9. The CDR3: CASSRTSVDFEQYF. The CDR3 DNA sequence: TGCGCCAGCAGCCGGACTAGTGTGGACTTCGAGCAGTACTTC.

The V and J genes are TRBV5-1 and TRBJ2-7; TRBD2 might be the D (5 bases). The CDR3 is 13 amino acids. Germline V gives CDR1 SGHRS, CDR2 YFSETQ. V was clipped by 7 bases and J by 0 bases, with 11 bases between them. The CDR3: CASSKRNSYEQYF. The CDR3 nucleotides read TGCGCCAGCTCAAAGCGGAACTCCTACGAGCAGTACTTC.

This sequence joins TRBV6-5 and TRBJ2-3; TRBD2 matches at 10 bases. V lost 4 bases to trimming and J lost 4 bases; unmatched junction nucleotides: 5. Germline assignment: CDR1 MNHEY and CDR2 SVGAGI. The CDR3 extends over 15 amino acids. DNA of the CDR3: TGTGCCAGCAGTTTGAGGCTAGCGGGAGCAGATACGCAGTATTTT. This codes for CASSLRLAGADTQYF.